The 16 T cell receptor beta chains given below trace back to one sample, sequenced in a study of PD-L1 blockade in urothelial cancer. Data came from immunoSEQ multiplex PCR; TCRdb stores just in-frame clones and leaves some out. The sample includes some 47,000 clones, almost 85% of them seen just once. Sequencing was performed on PBMCs, taken around atezolizumab (anti-PD-L1) treatment. The source is a man in his sixties or seventies with urothelial cancer.

J is TRBJ1-5 and V is TRBV9; D is uncertain. V was cut by 0 bases and J by 9 bases, with 10 bases left in between. From germline, CDR1 is SGDLS and CDR2 YYNGEE. The CDR3 length is 13 residues. In DNA, the CDR3 is TGTGCCAGCAGCGTAGACCTCGGAGGGCCCCAGCATTTT. Amino acids: CASSVDLGGPQHF.

V usage is TRBV7-3 and J usage is TRBJ2-3, with a weak D call TRBD2 (6 bases). Germline V gives CDR1 SGHTA, CDR2 FQGTGA. The V gene lost 1 base and the J gene lost 0 bases, with 8 bases spanning the gap. This CDR3 comprises 15 residues. This chain's CDR3 is CASSLRGDSTDTQYF. CDR3 nucleotide sequence: TGTGCCAGCAGCTTAAGGGGGGACAGCACAGATACGCAGTATTTT.

The V call is TRBV29-1, the J call TRBJ2-1, with 9 bases aligning to TRBD1. The CDR3 totals 13 residues. V shed 7 bases and J 4 bases; nucleotides not matched to a gene: 5. Germline CDR1 reads SQVTM; CDR2 reads ANQGSEA. CDR3 nucleotides: TGCAGCGCTACAGGGGGCTCGTACAATGAGCAGTTCTTC. Translated, it gives CSATGGSYNEQFF.

Only a few counts were recorded for this clone. The chain recombines TRBV5-6 with TRBJ1-4; 7 bases fit TRBD1. The CDR3 has 18 residues. Trimming took 3 bases from V and 10 from J; bases not matched to a gene: 21. Per germline, CDR1 SGHDT and CDR2 YYEEEE. CDR3 protein: CASSSTALTTGSSGKLFF. The CDR3 DNA reads as TGTGCCAGCAGCTCTACCGCCCTAACGACAGGGAGTTCCGGAAAACTGTTTTTT. Looking up the rest from reference TRBV5-6 and TRBJ1-4 gives the full variable domain: DAGVTQSPTHLIKTRGQQVTLRCSPKSGHDTVSWYQQALGQGPQFIFQYYEEEERQRGNFPDRFSGHQFPNYSSELNVNALLLGDSALYLCASSSTALTTGSSGKLFFGSGTQLSVL.

V usage is TRBV28 and J usage is TRBJ1-4, with 7 bases identical to TRBD1. The CDR3 consists of 15 residues. Germline assignment: CDR1 MDHEN and CDR2 SYDVKM. The junction had 9 bases not matched to a gene; V was cut back by 5 bases and J by 6 bases. The CDR3 reads CASSPPPTGYEKLFF. CDR3 DNA sequence: TGTGCCAGCAGTCCACCCCCGACAGGGTATGAAAAACTGTTTTTT.

J is TRBJ1-2 and V is TRBV18, with 7 positions matching TRBD1. After removal of 2 bases from V and 1 base from J, the junction contained 7 bases not matched to a gene. Looked up from germline, CDR1 is KGHSH and CDR2 is LQKENI. The CDR3 is 16 amino acids. This chain's CDR3 is CASSPSRTGDNYGYTF. As DNA, the CDR3 is TGTGCCAGCTCACCAAGCCGAACAGGGGATAACTATGGCTACACCTTC.

The chain employs TRBV28 and TRBJ1-5; weak D call: TRBD1 (5 bases). Per the germline V gene, CDR1 is MDHEN and CDR2 is SYDVKM. This CDR3 contains 15 residues. The V gene lost 6 bases and the J gene lost 6 bases, with 18 bases spanning the gap. The CDR3 region is CASSPGGSGGQPQHF. CDR3 coding DNA: TGTGCCAGCAGCCCGGGGGGGAGTGGTGGTCAGCCCCAGCATTTT.

The J gene is TRBJ2-1, the V gene TRBV5-4; D gene unclear. Germline V gene data show CDR1 as SGHNT and CDR2 as YYREEE (reference sequence). There are 15 residues in the CDR3. V lost 4 bases and J 0 bases, leaving 11 bases between the germline ends. The CDR3 sequence: CASSQSVSSYNEQFF. The CDR3 bases are TGTGCCAGCAGCCAGAGCGTAAGCTCCTACAATGAGCAGTTCTTC.

The gene calls are TRBV28 and TRBJ2-1; D is possibly TRBD2 (6 bases). Trimming stripped 1 base from V and 4 bases from J, with 14 bases between. The CDR3 contains 16 residues. Per germline, CDR1 MDHEN and CDR2 SYDVKM. CDR3 sequence: CASSLSRGTRYNEQFF. The CDR3 region has the DNA TGTGCCAGCAGTTTATCCCGCGGGACCCGATACAATGAGCAGTTCTTC.

The chain carries TRBV6-1 and TRBJ1-1, with a tentative D call TRBD1 (5 bases). There are 14 residues in the CDR3. The germline V and J ends were trimmed by 4 bases and 3 bases, with 12 bases remaining between them. CDR1 is MNHNS, CDR2 SASEGT, per germline. The CDR3 DNA follows: TGTGCCAGCAGTGTGGCGGGGGGGGACACTGAAGCTTTCTTT. Amino acid sequence: CASSVAGGDTEAFF.

This chain uses TRBV4-2 with TRBJ2-7; the match to TRBD1 covers 8 bases. CDR1 LGHNA and CDR2 YNFKEQ come from the germline V gene. Trimming took 1 base from V and 0 from J; bases not matched to a gene: 11. This CDR3 has 18 amino acids. The CDR3: CASSQAPPGQVSSYEQYF. CDR3 DNA: TGTGCCAGCAGCCAAGCTCCCCCGGGACAGGTATCCTCCTACGAGCAGTACTTC.

There are a few counts of this clone. This chain links TRBV5-4 with TRBJ2-5; the D gene is possibly TRBD1 (6 bases). Germline V gene data show CDR1 as SGHNT and CDR2 as YYREEE (reference sequence). Trimming removed 4 bases at V and 5 bases at J, with 12 bases between. This CDR3 spans 13 amino acids. CDR3 protein: CASSRGHRETQYF. CDR3 in DNA: TGTGCCAGCAGCCGGGGACATCGGGAGACCCAGTACTTC.

This clone was seen a handful of times. The chain couples TRBV18 to TRBJ2-1, with TRBD1 identical over 7 bases. The CDR3 totals 15 residues. Germline trimming cut 3 bases from V and 4 bases from J; bases unmatched to any gene: 6. The germline gives CDR1 KGHSH, CDR2 LQKENI. The CDR3 DNA sequence: TGTGCCAGCTCACCTTTGGACAGGACTTACAATGAGCAGTTCTTC. This codes for CASSPLDRTYNEQFF.

V gene TRBV2 combines with J gene TRBJ2-1, with D maybe TRBD1 (6 bases). The V gene's germline CDR1 is SNHLY and CDR2 FYNNEI. Deletions cut 5 bases from V and 9 bases from J, with 14 bases between. CDR3 length equals 13 residues. The CDR3 DNA reads as TGTGCCAGCAGTTGGACAGAGAGTAGTGAGCAGTTCTTC. Translated, it gives CASSWTESSEQFF.

The CDR3 protein is CASSPRGGYSGANVLTF. Written as DNA, the CDR3 is TGTGCCAGCAGCCCCCGCGGGGGGTACTCTGGGGCCAACGTCCTGACTTTC. The chain recombines TRBV28 with TRBJ2-6, with TRBD2 matching over 8 bases. V shed 6 bases, J shed 0 bases, and the junction held 7 bases outside the gene matches. The CDR3 is 17 amino acids. CDR1 is MDHEN, CDR2 SYDVKM, per germline.

The V call is TRBV28, the J call TRBJ1-1, with a tentative D call TRBD1 (6 bases). The CDR3 runs to 14 residues. Trimming pared 6 bases from V and 1 base from J, leaving 12 bases between. Germline V gene sequence: CDR1 MDHEN, CDR2 SYDVKM. In DNA, the CDR3 is TGTGCCAGCAGGGCAGGGGCAGGGAACACTGAAGCTTTCTTT. Translation gives CASRAGAGNTEAFF.